This T cell receptor beta chain emerged from a study of graft-versus-host responses after intestinal transplantation. The wider study: Every recipient underwent anti-thymocyte globulin induction, then tacrolimus and steroids for two to four years. Study-wide findings and caveats: Association was observed between peak circulating GvH clone levels and early post-transplant HvG declines. Researchers found GvH clones in recipient marrow, and some showed up first in ileum or blood.

The assay was immunoSEQ multiplex PCR, and TCRdb's table has in-frame clones only and misses some. The repertoire holds 73,000 or so clones, with 90% as singletons. CDR1 is MNHEY, CDR2 SMNVEV, per germline (reference sequence). CDR3 length: 11 residues. V was pared by 2 bases and J by 5 bases, with 3 bases between. Worth noting for this clone: As yet, its antigen is unknown.

This chain joins TRBV27 and TRBJ2-5; D is unclear. The receptor comes from a human donor who was the organ donor for an intestinal transplant. The sequencing used unstimulated CD8+ T cells sorted from spleen or lymph node cells, collected before transplant. CDR3 loop: CASSLGETQYF. In nucleotides, the CDR3 is TGTGCCAGCAGTTTAGGCGAGACCCAGTACTTC.